Following are 16 T cell receptor beta chains from one sample sequenced in a study of monozygotic twins with inflammatory bowel disease. TCRdb re-called the 5' RACE reads and gives one entry per CDR3 protein, without DNA. The sample features approximately 210,000 distinct CDR3 sequences, with roughly 7.1% in its top ten. The sequencing sample was made of blood. These receptors were obtained from a human donor with ulcerative colitis or Crohn's disease, or a healthy co-twin of an affected twin (not recorded which).

The V and J genes are TRBV7-2 and TRBJ1-5. The germline CDR1 and CDR2 sequences are SGHTA and FQGNSA. This CDR3 contains 13 residues. CDR3 protein: CASSRNSNQPQHF.

The V call is TRBV28, the J call TRBJ2-3. This CDR3 is 13 amino acids long. Germline assignment: CDR1 MDHEN and CDR2 SYDVKM. The CDR3 loop reads CASTNSFPDTQYF. The complete variable domain, with remaining parts taken from reference TRBV28 and TRBJ2-3, reads DVKVTQSSRYLVKRTGEKVFLECVQDMDHENMFWYRQDPGLGLRLIYFSYDVKMKEKGDIPEGYSVSREKKERFSLILESASTNQTSMYLCASTNSFPDTQYFGPGTRLTVL.

The V call is TRBV20-1, the J call TRBJ2-5; TCRdb gives TRBD2 as the D gene, but with no DNA this cannot be confirmed. Germline assignment: CDR1 DFQATT and CDR2 SNEGSKA (reference sequence). CDR3 length: 14 amino acids. The CDR3 sequence is CSALPRSREETQYF.

This chain uses TRBV5-1 with TRBJ2-1; the D call from TCRdb, TRBD1, cannot be confirmed without DNA. The CDR3 extends over 16 amino acids. Germline lookup yields CDR1 SGHRS and CDR2 YFSETQ. CDR3 protein: CASSLAAGKVNNEQFF.

V gene TRBV27 combines with J gene TRBJ1-2; the TRBD1 assignment by TCRdb is unverifiable without DNA. Germline loops: CDR1 MNHEY, CDR2 SMNVEV (reference sequence). The CDR3 totals 14 residues. The CDR3 reads CASSTPEGANGYTF.

The rearrangement joins TRBV27 to TRBJ1-2. Germline V gene lookup returns CDR1 MNHEY and CDR2 SMNVEV (reference sequence). The CDR3 has 12 amino acids. The CDR3 protein is CASRGTPYGYTF.

This chain links TRBV7-7 with TRBJ1-1. The CDR3 is 13 residues long. Germline CDR1 and CDR2: SSHAT and FNYEAQ (reference sequence). The CDR3 loop reads CASSLKQDTEAFF.

The rearrangement links TRBV6-2 or TRBV6-3 to TRBJ2-1. CDR3 size: 14 residues. Germline CDR1 MNHEY, CDR2 SVGEGT. This CDR3 is CASSHRVPYNEQFF.

V and J are TRBV11-2 and TRBJ1-6. The V gene's germline CDR1 is SGHAT and CDR2 FQNNGV. The length of the CDR3 is 13 residues. The CDR3 here is CASSSRENSPLHF.

The chain is built from TRBV7-2 and TRBJ2-3. Germline lookup yields CDR1 SGHTA and CDR2 FQGNSA. The CDR3 is 14 amino acids. The CDR3 spells CASSLGTATDTQYF.

J is TRBJ2-6 and V is TRBV19. The germline CDR1 and CDR2 sequences are LNHDA and SQIVND (reference sequence). The length of the CDR3 is 14 residues. CDR3 amino acids: CASKHTSGANVLTF.

V usage is TRBV2 and J usage is TRBJ2-5. The CDR3 sequence is 13 residues long. Germline lookup yields CDR1 SNHLY and CDR2 FYNNEI. The chain's CDR3 is CASIGRLQETQYF.

The chain couples TRBV7-9 to TRBJ1-2. Germline CDR1 is SEHNR and CDR2 is FQNEAQ (reference sequence). This CDR3 has 12 residues. This CDR3 reads CASSLGEYGYTF.

CDR3 region: CASSLLARDIDNEQFF. V gene TRBV7-2 combines with J gene TRBJ2-1; the D call from TCRdb, TRBD2, cannot be confirmed without DNA. This CDR3 region has 16 residues. Germline-derived CDR1 and CDR2 are SGHTA and FQGNSA.

The chain employs TRBV29-1 and TRBJ1-5. This CDR3 is built from 12 residues. Germline CDR1 SQVTM, CDR2 ANQGSEA. This CDR3 is CSVGDSNQPQHF.

V is TRBV7-9 and J is TRBJ2-1. This CDR3 is 17 amino acids long. Germline CDR1 reads SEHNR; CDR2 reads FQNEAQ (reference sequence). CDR3 sequence reads: CASSSERRKSSYNEQFF.